Listed below are T cell receptor beta chains from one sample, sequenced in a study of cytomegalovirus exposure and HLA in healthy donors. Profiling relied on immunoSEQ multiplex PCR, and the TCRdb table lists in-frame clones only, not all of them. The table includes about 130,000 clones, under 80% detected once. The sequenced sample consisted of PBMCs. The receptors stem from a man aged 35-49 years in good health and CMV-seropositive. Both conserved end residues are part of each CDR3. The order of the fields is J gene, D gene, CDR3 length, clone size, V gene, CDR3 protein, CDR3 DNA. The D gene is left open where the match is weak. Expanded clones are given a class, and other clones once, few, many or no size at all.

TRBJ2-5,NA,11,NA,TRBV5-5,CASTGQETQYF,TGTGCCAGCACGGGACAAGAGACCCAGTACTTC
TRBJ2-1,TRBD1,16,NA,TRBV28,CASSGPQGAGNNEQFF,TGTGCCAGCAGCGGACCACAGGGGGCTGGAAACAATGAGCAGTTCTTC
TRBJ1-2,TRBD1,13,NA,TRBV16,CASSPGTGGGYTF,TGTGCCAGCAGCCCCGGGACAGGGGGTGGCTACACCTTC
TRBJ2-7,TRBD2,15,NA,TRBV4-3,CASSQDRRGGYEQYF,TGCGCCAGCAGCCAAGATCGGCGGGGGGGGTACGAGCAGTACTTC
TRBJ2-7,NA,14,NA,TRBV6-1,CASRPNGSGYEQYF,TGTGCCAGCAGGCCGAACGGGTCTGGCTACGAGCAGTACTTC
TRBJ2-1,TRBD1,16,NA,TRBV10-3,CAISESTRTGHNEQFF,TGTGCCATCAGTGAGTCGACCCGGACAGGTCACAATGAGCAGTTCTTC
TRBJ1-2,TRBD1,14,few,TRBV25-1,CASSEDRDRRGYTF,TGTGCCAGCAGTGAAGACAGGGATCGACGCGGCTACACCTTC
TRBJ1-4,NA,16,NA,TRBV5-1,CASSPDRFSYDEKLFF,TGCGCCAGCAGCCCCGACAGGTTCTCCTACGATGAAAAACTGTTTTTT
TRBJ2-7,TRBD2,11,NA,TRBV20-1,CSATPGGEQYF,TGCAGTGCTACGCCGGGAGGCGAGCAGTACTTC
TRBJ2-7,NA,13,NA,TRBV5-1,CASSLQGFHEQYF,TGCGCCAGCAGCTTGCAGGGTTTCCACGAGCAGTACTTC
TRBJ1-2,NA,15,NA,TRBV7-9,CASSSRDKANYGYTF,TGTGCCAGCAGCTCCCGGGACAAGGCCAACTATGGCTACACCTTC
TRBJ1-5,TRBD1,14,NA,TRBV6-1,CASSAGTGNQPQHF,TGTGCCAGCAGTGCCGGGACAGGGAACCAGCCCCAGCATTTT
TRBJ1-1,NA,15,NA,TRBV14,CASSQESGRFSEAFF,TGTGCCAGCAGCCAAGAATCCGGGAGGTTCTCTGAAGCTTTCTTT
TRBJ1-2,TRBD1,15,NA,TRBV5-4,CASSFRDRAIYGYTF,TGTGCCAGCAGCTTTAGGGACAGGGCGATCTATGGCTACACCTTC
TRBJ1-2,TRBD1,17,NA,TRBV9,CASSVGPQGQVLYGYTF,TGTGCCAGCAGCGTAGGCCCTCAGGGACAGGTGCTCTATGGCTACACCTTC
TRBJ2-7,TRBD2,17,NA,TRBV4-2,CASSQTAIAGTTYEQYF,TGTGCCAGCAGCCAAACGGCGATAGCGGGGACCACCTACGAGCAGTACTTC
TRBJ1-3,NA,15,NA,TRBV30,CAWSGGLLSGNTIYF,TGTGCCTGGAGTGGGGGGCTCCTCTCTGGAAACACCATATATTTT
TRBJ1-3,NA,14,once,TRBV18,CASSPQGTGNTIYF,TGTGCCAGCTCACCCCAGGGAACTGGAAACACCATATATTTT
TRBJ1-2,TRBD1,16,NA,TRBV5-1,CASSLDGGGTAYGYTF,TGCGCCAGCAGCTTGGATGGAGGAGGGACAGCCTATGGCTACACCTTC
TRBJ2-7,TRBD1,14,NA,TRBV7-9,CASSPSGQTYEQYF,TGTGCCAGCAGCCCCTCGGGACAGACCTACGAGCAGTACTTC
TRBJ2-7,NA,13,NA,TRBV9,CASSAHSSYEQYF,TGTGCCAGCAGCGCCCACAGCTCCTACGAGCAGTACTTC
TRBJ1-2,NA,18,NA,TRBV9,CASSVGQRTLISPYGYTF,TGTGCCAGCAGCGTAGGACAGCGAACCCTCATTTCCCCCTATGGCTACACCTTC
TRBJ2-7,TRBD2,17,once,TRBV4-1,CASSHPSTSGGSYEQYF,TGCGCCAGCAGCCACCCATCGACTAGCGGGGGTTCCTACGAGCAGTACTTC
TRBJ2-1,NA,16,NA,TRBV28,CASRRSGTLSWNEQFF,TGTGCCAGCAGACGAAGCGGAACTCTATCCTGGAATGAGCAGTTCTTC
TRBJ1-4,NA,13,medium-sized,TRBV6-5,CASRNIRSEKLFF,TGTGCCAGCAGGAACATAAGGAGTGAAAAACTGTTTTTT
TRBJ2-3,NA,14,few,TRBV6-1,CASKHRATTDTQYF,TGTGCCAGCAAGCACAGGGCTACCACAGATACGCAGTATTTT
TRBJ2-5,TRBD1,14,few,TRBV4-1,CASSQDGQGETQYF,TGCGCCAGCAGCCAAGATGGACAGGGGGAGACCCAGTACTTC
TRBJ2-5,NA,16,few,TRBV7-6,CASSQTVGGLGETQYF,TGTGCCAGCAGCCAGACGGTTGGCGGTTTGGGAGAGACCCAGTACTTC
TRBJ2-5,TRBD2,15,NA,TRBV5-1,CASSGLGLAPETQYF,TGCGCCAGCAGCGGGCTCGGACTAGCCCCAGAGACCCAGTACTTC
TRBJ1-2,NA,13,NA,TRBV6-1,CASSEDKNYGYTF,TGTGCCAGCAGTGAAGACAAGAACTATGGCTACACCTTC
TRBJ1-4,TRBD1,16,NA,TRBV7-2,CASSLGDRGANEKLFF,TGTGCCAGCAGCTTAGGGGACAGGGGGGCTAATGAAAAACTGTTTTTT
TRBJ2-5,TRBD2,16,NA,TRBV9,CASSVAWAGGQETQYF,TGTGCCAGCAGCGTAGCGTGGGCGGGAGGGCAAGAGACCCAGTACTTC
TRBJ2-1,TRBD1,15,NA,TRBV4-1,CASSQAGTGWNEQFF,TGCGCCAGCAGCCAAGCCGGGACAGGGTGGAATGAGCAGTTCTTC
TRBJ1-1,NA,13,NA,TRBV11-2,CASNLNVNTEAFF,TGTGCCAGCAACCTAAACGTGAACACTGAAGCTTTCTTT
TRBJ2-7,NA,14,NA,TRBV5-1,CASSLRDISSEQYF,TGCGCCAGCAGCCTACGGGACATCTCGAGCGAGCAGTACTTC
TRBJ2-7,TRBD2,16,NA,TRBV11-2,CASSVGLAGGAYEQYF,TGTGCCAGCAGCGTTGGACTAGCGGGGGGCGCCTACGAGCAGTACTTC
TRBJ2-7,NA,13,NA,TRBV7-2,CASSLFGGGEQYF,TGTGCCAGCAGCTTATTTGGGGGCGGCGAGCAGTACTTC
TRBJ2-1,NA,15,NA,TRBV4-3,CASSQAGSSYNEQFF,TGCGCCAGCAGCCAAGCGGGGAGCTCCTACAATGAGCAGTTCTTC
TRBJ1-2,TRBD1,15,NA,TRBV27,CASSLSAGGNYGYTF,TGTGCCAGCAGTTTATCAGCAGGGGGAAACTATGGCTACACCTTC
TRBJ1-2,NA,15,NA,TRBV15,CATSRDAAGGYGYTF,TGTGCCACCAGCAGAGATGCCGCCGGGGGCTATGGCTACACCTTC
TRBJ2-5,NA,13,NA,TRBV6-5,CASSTGHRETQYF,TGTGCCAGCAGTACTGGACACCGAGAGACCCAGTACTTC
TRBJ1-3,NA,15,NA,TRBV27,CASSGTFGSGNTIYF,TGTGCCAGCAGTGGGACATTCGGATCTGGAAACACCATATATTTT